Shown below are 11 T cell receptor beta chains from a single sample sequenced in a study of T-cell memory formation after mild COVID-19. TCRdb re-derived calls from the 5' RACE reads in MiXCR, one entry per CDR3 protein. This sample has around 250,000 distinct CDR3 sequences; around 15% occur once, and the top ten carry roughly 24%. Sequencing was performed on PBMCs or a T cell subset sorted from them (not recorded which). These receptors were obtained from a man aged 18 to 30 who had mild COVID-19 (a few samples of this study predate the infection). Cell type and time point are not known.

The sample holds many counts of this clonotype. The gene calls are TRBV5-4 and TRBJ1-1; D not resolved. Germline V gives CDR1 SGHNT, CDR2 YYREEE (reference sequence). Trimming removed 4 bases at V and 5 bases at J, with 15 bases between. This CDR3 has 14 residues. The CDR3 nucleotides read TGTGCCAGCAGCCGAGCGTCGGATTATACTGAAGCTTTCTTT. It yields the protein CASSRASDYTEAFF.

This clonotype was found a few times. The CDR3 DNA sequence: TGTGCCAGCAGCTTAGCGCTGGGGGCGCCGACCTTC. Translation: CASSLALGAPTF. The rearrangement links TRBV7-6 to TRBJ1-2; a weak D match, TRBD1 (6 bases). This CDR3 is 12 amino acids long. Germline V gene sequence: CDR1 SGHVS, CDR2 FNYEAQ. Trimming took off 0 bases at V and 14 bases at J, with 13 bases between the two ends. Full variable domain (outside the CDR3, taken from reference TRBV7-6 and TRBJ1-2): GAGVSQSPRYKVTKRGQDVALRCDPISGHVSLYWYRQALGQGPEFLTYFNYEAQQDKSGLPNDRFSAERPEGSISTLTIQRTEQRDSAMYRCASSLALGAPTFGSGTRLTVV.

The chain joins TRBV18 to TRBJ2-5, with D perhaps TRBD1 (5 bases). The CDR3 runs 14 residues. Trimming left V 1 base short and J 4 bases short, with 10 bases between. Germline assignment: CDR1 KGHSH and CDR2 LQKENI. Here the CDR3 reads CASSPQGMRETQYF. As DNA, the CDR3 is TGTGCCAGCTCACCACAGGGGATGCGAGAGACCCAGTACTTC.

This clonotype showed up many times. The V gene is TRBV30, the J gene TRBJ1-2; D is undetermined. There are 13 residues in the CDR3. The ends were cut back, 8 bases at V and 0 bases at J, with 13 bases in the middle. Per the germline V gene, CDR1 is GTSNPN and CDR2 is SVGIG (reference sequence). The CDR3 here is CAAPRIANYGYTF. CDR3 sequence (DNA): TGTGCCGCTCCCCGGATTGCTAACTATGGCTACACCTTC.

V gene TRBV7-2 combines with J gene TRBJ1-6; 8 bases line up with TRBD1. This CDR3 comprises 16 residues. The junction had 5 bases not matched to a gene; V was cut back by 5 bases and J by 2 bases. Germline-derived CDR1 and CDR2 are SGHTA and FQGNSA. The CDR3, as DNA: TGTGCCAGCAGCCCTGGACAGGGCCCCTATAATTCACCCCTCCACTTT. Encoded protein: CASSPGQGPYNSPLHF.

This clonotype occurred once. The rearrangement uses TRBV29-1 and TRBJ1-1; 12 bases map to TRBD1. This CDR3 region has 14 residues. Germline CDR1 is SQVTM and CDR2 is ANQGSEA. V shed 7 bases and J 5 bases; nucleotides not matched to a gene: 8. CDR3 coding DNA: TGCAGCGCGAGGGACAGGGGGCAATCAACTGAAGCTTTCTTT. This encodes CSARDRGQSTEAFF.

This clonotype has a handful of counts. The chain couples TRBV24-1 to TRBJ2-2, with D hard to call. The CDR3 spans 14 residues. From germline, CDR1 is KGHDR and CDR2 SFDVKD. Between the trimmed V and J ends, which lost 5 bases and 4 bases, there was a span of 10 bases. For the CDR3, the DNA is TGTGCCACCAGTGGGGAAACAAGCACCGGGGAGCTGTTTTTT. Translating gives CATSGETSTGELFF.

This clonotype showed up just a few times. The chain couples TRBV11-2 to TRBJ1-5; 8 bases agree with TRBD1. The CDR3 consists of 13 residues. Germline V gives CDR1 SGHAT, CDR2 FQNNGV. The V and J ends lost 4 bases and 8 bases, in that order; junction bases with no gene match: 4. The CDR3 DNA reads TGTGCCAGCAGCTCAACAGGGGGTGAGCCCCAGCATTTT. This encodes CASSSTGGEPQHF. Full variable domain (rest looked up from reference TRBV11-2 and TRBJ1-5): EAGVAQSPRYKIIEKRQSVAFWCNPISGHATLYWYQQILGQGPKLLIQFQNNGVVDDSQLPKDRFSAERLKGVDSTLKIQPAKLEDSAVYLCASSSTGGEPQHFGDGTRLSIL.

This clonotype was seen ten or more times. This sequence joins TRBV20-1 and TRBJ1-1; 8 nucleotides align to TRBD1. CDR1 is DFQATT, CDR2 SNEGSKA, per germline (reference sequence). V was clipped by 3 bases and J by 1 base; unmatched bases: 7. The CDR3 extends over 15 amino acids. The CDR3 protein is CSARPRTGPNTEAFF. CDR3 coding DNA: TGCAGTGCTAGGCCCCGGACAGGGCCGAACACTGAAGCTTTCTTT.

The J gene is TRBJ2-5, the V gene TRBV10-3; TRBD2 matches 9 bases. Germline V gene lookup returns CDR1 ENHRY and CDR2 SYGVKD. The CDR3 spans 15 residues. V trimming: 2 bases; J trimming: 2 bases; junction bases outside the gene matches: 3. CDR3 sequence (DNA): TGTGCCATCAGTGAGAGGGGACTAGCTCAAGAGACCCAGTACTTC. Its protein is CAISERGLAQETQYF.

The CDR3 region has the DNA TGCATCGCTGGACAAAACTCTGGAAACACCATATATTTT. As protein: CIAGQNSGNTIYF. V is TRBV20-1 and J is TRBJ1-3; D possibly corresponds to TRBD1 (5 bases). The CDR3 has 13 amino acids. Germline loops: CDR1 DFQATT, CDR2 SNEGSKA (reference sequence).